The TCR beta chain described here comes from a study of blood T cell repertoires in COVID-19. Study as a whole: COVID-19 samples collected from the United States, Italy and Spain covered acute and convalescent phases. PBMCs, B-cell-depleted T cells, or T cells were the source of the cDNA or gDNA that made up the material.

CDR3 length: 17 residues. V was cut by 0 bases and J by 4 bases, with 13 bases left in between. Per the germline V gene, CDR1 is ENHRY and CDR2 is SYGVKD. This clone was seen a handful of times. In the original processing: Amplification of reference gene primers was used by the study to estimate nucleated cell counts. Clones were sequenced by immunoSEQ multiplex PCR, and TCRdb holds only the in-frame ones, with some missing. V and J calls plus clone size are reproduced from that table; the DNA served to infer D and trimming. The table records approximately 210,000 clones, around 94% of them present only once.

The gene calls are TRBV10-3 and TRBJ1-6; D is unclear. The sample comprised peripheral blood. The TCR originated in a man aged 25-45 years with COVID-19, enrolled during active disease. Written as DNA, the CDR3 is TGTGCCATCAGTGAGTCTGGGCAGAAGAGTTATAATTCACCCCTCCACTTT. This sequence encodes CAISESGQKSYNSPLHF.